This passage covers 10 T cell receptor beta chains from one sample sequenced in a study of blood T cell repertoires in COVID-19. Repertoires were generated with immunoSEQ multiplex PCR, while TCRdb's copy carries only in-frame clones and drops some. The sample has fewer than 250,000 clones; just over 90% are singletons. The sequencing input was peripheral blood. The source of these receptors is a man younger than 40 with acute or convalescent COVID-19.

In regard to this clone: Other DNA sequences from this sample encode an identical CDR3 as well. The V and J genes are TRBV24-1 and TRBJ2-7; 8 nucleotides line up with TRBD1. The CDR3 length is 15 residues. V gave up 3 bases and J gave up 3 bases; unmatched junction bases: 6. CDR1 is KGHDR, CDR2 SFDVKD, per germline. The CDR3 DNA reads TGTGCCACCAGTGATCCTCGGGACAGGAGCTACGAGCAGTACTTC. It encodes CATSDPRDRSYEQYF.

Written as DNA, the CDR3 is TGTGCCAGCAGCCCTTCCGGGACAGCCTGGGCCATTCAGTACTTC. It is translated as CASSPSGTAWAIQYF. The chain joins TRBV3-1 (or the pseudogene TRBV3-2) to TRBJ2-4; 7 bases line up with TRBD1. The CDR3 extends over 15 amino acids. V was pared by 4 bases and J by 9 bases, with 12 bases of the junction left unmatched. Looked up from germline, CDR1 is LGHDT and CDR2 is YNNKEL (reference sequence).

The genes are TRBV5-1 and TRBJ2-1, with 8 bases that match TRBD1. Germline loops: CDR1 SGHRS, CDR2 YFSETQ. Trimming took 2 bases from V and 5 from J; bases not matched to a gene: 9. The CDR3 runs to 16 residues. The CDR3 loop reads CASSLNPGTGDNEQFF. For the CDR3, the DNA is TGCGCCAGCAGCTTAAATCCCGGGACAGGAGACAATGAGCAGTTCTTC.

V usage is TRBV5-1 and J usage is TRBJ2-1; perhaps TRBD2 as D (5 bases). The germline V gene has CDR1 SGHRS and CDR2 YFSETQ. The CDR3 is 14 amino acids. V was clipped by 4 bases and J by 7 bases, with 15 bases between them. The CDR3 is CASSTRDGVNEQFF. Here the CDR3 DNA reads TGCGCCAGCAGCACCCGGGATGGGGTTAATGAGCAGTTCTTC.

The chain carries TRBV5-4 and TRBJ2-1; weak D call: TRBD1 (6 bases). The CDR3 is made up of 16 amino acids. Trimming took off 4 bases at V and 7 bases at J, with 21 bases between the two ends. The germline V gene has CDR1 SGHNT and CDR2 YYREEE (reference sequence). Here the CDR3 DNA reads TGTGCCAGCAGCCTCGCACCGGGACAAGGGGCTAATGAGCAGTTCTTC. This translates into CASSLAPGQGANEQFF.

V usage is TRBV4-1 and J usage is TRBJ2-5; D perhaps matches TRBD2 (7 bases). CDR1 and CDR2 from the germline V gene are MGHRA and YSYEKL. This CDR3 has 15 residues. Trimming stripped 4 bases from V and 5 bases from J, with 17 bases between. The CDR3 protein is CASSPLGGGRETQYF. Here the CDR3 DNA reads TGCGCCAGCAGCCCCCTAGGGGGGGGTCGGGAGACCCAGTACTTC.

This sequence joins TRBV18 and TRBJ2-1, with 11 bases lining up with TRBD2. The length of the CDR3 is 14 residues. The V and J ends lost 4 bases and 8 bases, in that order; junction bases with no gene match: 4. CDR1 and CDR2 (germline): KGHSH, LQKENI. The CDR3 DNA sequence: TGTGCCAGCTCACGAACTAGCGGGGGCGATGAGCAGTTCTTC. Residues: CASSRTSGGDEQFF.

The chain uses TRBV2 and TRBJ2-7; TRBD1 agrees at 8 bases. V was clipped by 4 bases and J by 2 bases; unmatched bases: 4. The CDR3 totals 14 residues. Looked up from germline, CDR1 is SNHLY and CDR2 is FYNNEI. The DNA of the CDR3 is TGTGCCAGCAGTGCCGAACAGGGGGCCTACGAGCAGTACTTC. It yields the protein CASSAEQGAYEQYF.

V gene TRBV27 combines with J gene TRBJ2-4; D is unresolved. In germline, CDR1 is MNHEY, CDR2 SMNVEV (reference sequence). The CDR3 covers 14 residues. Trimming took 4 bases from V and 0 from J, leaving 7 bases between them. In nucleotides, the CDR3 is TGTGCCAGCAGTTCTCAACTAGCCAAAAACATTCAGTACTTC. It yields the protein CASSSQLAKNIQYF.

The J gene is TRBJ2-4, the V gene TRBV5-1; 11 bases line up with TRBD2. Germline lookup yields CDR1 SGHRS and CDR2 YFSETQ. The ends lost 4 bases at V and 1 base at J; junction bases unmatched: 10. The CDR3 extends over 18 amino acids. The CDR3 region is CASSPTSGTLRAKNIQYF. Here the CDR3 DNA reads TGCGCCAGCAGCCCGACTAGCGGGACCCTGAGGGCCAAAAACATTCAGTACTTC.